The 17 T cell receptor beta chains below were found in one sample sequenced in a study of T cell changes during pregnancy in multiple sclerosis. The assay was immunoSEQ multiplex PCR, and TCRdb's table has in-frame clones only and misses some. The data show 65,000 to 85,000 clones, with roughly 90% seen just once and approximately 1% held by the top ten. The sample consisted of peripheral blood, taken in the first trimester of pregnancy. The origin of the receptors is a female donor in good health, enrolled as a control in a pregnancy study.

The rearrangement links TRBV5-1 to TRBJ2-7; the D is unclear. The CDR3 runs 13 residues. Germline CDR1 reads SGHRS; CDR2 reads YFSETQ. V lost 3 bases and J lost 0, with 7 bases in between. The chain's CDR3 is CASSSRSSYEQYF. CDR3 nucleotide sequence: TGCGCCAGCAGCTCTCGGAGCTCCTACGAGCAGTACTTC.

As DNA, the CDR3 is TGTGCCAGCAAAGTCCGGGGGGCTGAAGCTTTCTTT. It encodes CASKVRGAEAFF. V is TRBV6-5 and J is TRBJ1-1; D is possibly TRBD1 (5 bases). The length of the CDR3 is 12 residues. The germline V gene has CDR1 MNHEY and CDR2 SVGAGI. Deletions cut 7 bases from V and 6 bases from J, with 12 bases between.

Comments on this clone: The junction departs from germline at one end; a sequencing error may be responsible. The CDR3 sequence: CASRYYRDTEAFF. Written as DNA, the CDR3 is TGTGCCAGCAGGTACTACAGGGACACTGAAGCTTTCTTT. The V gene is TRBV6-5, the J gene TRBJ1-1, with D possibly TRBD1 on 6 matching bases. CDR1 MNHEY and CDR2 SVGAGI come from the germline V gene. This CDR3 is 13 amino acids long.

V is TRBV7-8 and J is TRBJ1-1, with TRBD1 matching 7 bases. Trimming at V came to 5 bases and at J to 0 bases, leaving 3 bases not matched to a gene. Germline values: CDR1 SGHVS, CDR2 FQNEAQ. The CDR3 runs to 14 residues. The CDR3 spells CASSMGQLNTEAFF. For the CDR3, the DNA is TGTGCCAGCAGCATGGGACAGTTGAACACTGAAGCTTTCTTT.

The V and J genes are TRBV7-9 and TRBJ2-7, with 10 nucleotides matching TRBD2. The CDR3 is 17 residues long. The V gene's germline CDR1 is SEHNR and CDR2 FQNEAQ (reference sequence). V shed 2 bases and J 4 bases; nucleotides not matched to a gene: 11. CDR3 loop: CASSLSIGTSVGYEQYF. CDR3 bases: TGTGCCAGCAGCTTAAGTATAGGGACTAGCGTTGGATACGAGCAGTACTTC.

This clone was counted once. The chain combines TRBV2 with TRBJ2-2; 9 bases agree with TRBD1. V gave up 6 bases and J gave up 6 bases; unmatched junction bases: 5. There are 14 residues in the CDR3. In germline, CDR1 is SNHLY, CDR2 FYNNEI. CDR3 residues: CASSPRDRAGELFF. CDR3 in DNA: TGTGCCAGCAGCCCCCGGGACAGGGCCGGGGAGCTGTTTTTT.

The chain has TRBV11-2 and TRBJ1-2; TRBD1 matches at 7 bases. CDR1 and CDR2 from the germline V gene are SGHAT and FQNNGV. The CDR3 has 14 amino acids. The V and J ends lost 2 bases and 6 bases, in that order; junction bases with no gene match: 6. The CDR3 sequence is CASSLSEGADGYTF. CDR3 nucleotides: TGTGCCAGCAGCTTAAGTGAGGGGGCAGATGGCTACACCTTC.

This chain links TRBV6-1 with TRBJ2-5; 11 bases line up with TRBD2. The CDR3 has 15 residues. Germline values: CDR1 MNHNS, CDR2 SASEGT. Losses at the gene ends were 4 bases for V and 5 bases for J; bases not matched to a gene: 6. CDR3 sequence (DNA): TGTGCCAGCAGTGGCCTTAGCGGGGGGGCTGAGACCCAGTACTTC. Amino acid sequence: CASSGLSGGAETQYF.

This chain links TRBV5-6 with TRBJ1-2; D might be TRBD1 (5 bases). This CDR3 is 15 amino acids long. The V gene's germline CDR1 is SGHDT and CDR2 YYEEEE. V lost 4 bases to trimming and J lost 2 bases, with 15 bases between them. CDR3 loop: CASSPETGANYGYTF. The CDR3 coding sequence is TGTGCCAGCAGCCCCGAAACTGGGGCCAACTATGGCTACACCTTC.

The chain uses TRBV27 and TRBJ2-7, with D maybe TRBD1 (5 bases). Germline-derived CDR1 and CDR2 are MNHEY and SMNVEV (reference sequence). Trimming cost V 6 bases and J 5 bases, with 14 bases left between them. The CDR3 contains 13 residues. The DNA of the CDR3 is TGTGCCAGCAGGGCCCGCCAGGGCGACGAGCAGTACTTC. Translating gives CASRARQGDEQYF.

The rearrangement uses TRBV19 and TRBJ2-7, with no clear D. Germline V lookup: CDR1 LNHDA, CDR2 SQIVND (reference sequence). V was cut by 5 bases and J by 3 bases, with 17 bases left in between. The CDR3 is 15 amino acids. The CDR3 nucleotides read TGTGCCAGTAGTTCGCAGGCAGCTCCCTACTACGAGCAGTACTTC. It yields the protein CASSSQAAPYYEQYF.

This chain connects TRBV18 to TRBJ1-1; 8 bases are a match to TRBD1. J lost 5 bases, V lost 3 bases, and 11 bases had no gene match. From germline, CDR1 is KGHSH and CDR2 LQKENI. CDR3 length: 16 amino acids. The CDR3: CASSPPETGAGTEAFF. As DNA, the CDR3 is TGTGCCAGCTCACCGCCCGAGACAGGGGCTGGGACTGAAGCTTTCTTT.

The chain carries TRBV5-6 and TRBJ2-3; TRBD2 matches 9 bases. This CDR3 region has 17 residues. Germline V gene data show CDR1 as SGHDT and CDR2 as YYEEEE. Trimming removed 2 bases from V and 3 bases from J; junction bases left unmatched: 10. The CDR3 nucleotides read TGTGCCAGCAGCTTTCCCCAATTAGCGGGAGTTACAGATACGCAGTATTTT. Its protein is CASSFPQLAGVTDTQYF.

The CDR3 DNA is TGTGCCAGCAGTTTGGGAGGATTTTATTCACCCCTCCACTTT. Protein sequence: CASSLGGFYSPLHF. The chain has TRBV6-5 and TRBJ1-6; D unresolved. V was pared by 4 bases and J by 8 bases, with 12 bases between. CDR3 length: 14 residues. From germline, CDR1 is MNHEY and CDR2 SVGAGI.

The V gene is TRBV7-8, the J gene TRBJ1-2; weak D call: TRBD1 (5 bases). V was clipped by 3 bases and J by 4 bases, with 18 bases between them. The CDR3 is 16 residues long. Germline V gene lookup returns CDR1 SGHVS and CDR2 FQNEAQ. The chain's CDR3 is CASSLAGAGLIYGYTF. The CDR3 bases are TGTGCCAGCAGCTTGGCTGGGGCAGGTCTTATCTATGGCTACACCTTC.

The chain combines TRBV5-1 with TRBJ2-5; TRBD2 matches 8 bases. Germline V lookup: CDR1 SGHRS, CDR2 YFSETQ. The length of the CDR3 is 18 residues. The junction had 15 bases not matched to a gene; V was cut back by 0 bases and J by 5 bases. The CDR3: CASSLVLSGGKAGETQYF. The CDR3 coding sequence is TGCGCCAGCAGCTTGGTTTTATCGGGGGGGAAAGCTGGGGAGACCCAGTACTTC.

J is TRBJ2-3 and V is TRBV5-1, with D maybe TRBD1 (5 bases). The germline CDR1 and CDR2 sequences are SGHRS and YFSETQ. V shed 2 bases and J shed 1 base, with 8 bases lying between them. The CDR3 runs to 14 residues. CDR3 region: CASSLQTGTDTQYF. CDR3 DNA: TGCGCCAGCAGCTTACAGACAGGCACAGATACGCAGTATTTT.